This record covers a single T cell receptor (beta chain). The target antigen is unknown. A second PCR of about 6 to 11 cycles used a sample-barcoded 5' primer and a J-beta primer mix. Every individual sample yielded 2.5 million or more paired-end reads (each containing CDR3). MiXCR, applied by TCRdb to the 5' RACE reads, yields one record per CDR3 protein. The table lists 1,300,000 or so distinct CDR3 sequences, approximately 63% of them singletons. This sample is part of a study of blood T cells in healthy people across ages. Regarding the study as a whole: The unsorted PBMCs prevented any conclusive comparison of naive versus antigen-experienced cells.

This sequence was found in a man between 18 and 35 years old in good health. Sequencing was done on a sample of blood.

The CDR3 nucleotides are TGTGCCAGCAGGCCGATACAGGGGAGGAAAAACATTCAGTACTTC. The encoded protein is CASRPIQGRKNIQYF. The chain uses TRBV6-2 or TRBV6-3 and TRBJ2-4; possibly TRBD1 for D (7 bases). CDR1 is MNHEY, CDR2 SVGEGT, per germline. This CDR3 region has 15 residues. The V and J ends lost 6 bases and 4 bases respectively, with 16 bases between them.